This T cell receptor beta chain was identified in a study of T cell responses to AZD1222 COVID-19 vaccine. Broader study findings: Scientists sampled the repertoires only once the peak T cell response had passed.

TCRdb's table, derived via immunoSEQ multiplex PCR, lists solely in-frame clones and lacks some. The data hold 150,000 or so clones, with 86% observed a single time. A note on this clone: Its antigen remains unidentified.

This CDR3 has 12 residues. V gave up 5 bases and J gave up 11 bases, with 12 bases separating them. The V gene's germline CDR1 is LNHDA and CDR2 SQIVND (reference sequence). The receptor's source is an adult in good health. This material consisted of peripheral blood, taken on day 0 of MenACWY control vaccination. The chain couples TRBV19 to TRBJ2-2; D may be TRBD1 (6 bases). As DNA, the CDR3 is TGTGCCAGTAGTGTGGCCAGGGGTGAGCTGTTTTTT. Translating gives CASSVARGELFF. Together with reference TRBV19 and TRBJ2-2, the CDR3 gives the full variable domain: DGGITQSPKYLFRKEGQNVTLSCEQNLNHDAMYWYRQDPGQGLRLIYYSQIVNDFQKGDIAEGYSVSREKKESFPLTVTSAQKNPTAFYLCASSVARGELFFGEGSRLTVL.